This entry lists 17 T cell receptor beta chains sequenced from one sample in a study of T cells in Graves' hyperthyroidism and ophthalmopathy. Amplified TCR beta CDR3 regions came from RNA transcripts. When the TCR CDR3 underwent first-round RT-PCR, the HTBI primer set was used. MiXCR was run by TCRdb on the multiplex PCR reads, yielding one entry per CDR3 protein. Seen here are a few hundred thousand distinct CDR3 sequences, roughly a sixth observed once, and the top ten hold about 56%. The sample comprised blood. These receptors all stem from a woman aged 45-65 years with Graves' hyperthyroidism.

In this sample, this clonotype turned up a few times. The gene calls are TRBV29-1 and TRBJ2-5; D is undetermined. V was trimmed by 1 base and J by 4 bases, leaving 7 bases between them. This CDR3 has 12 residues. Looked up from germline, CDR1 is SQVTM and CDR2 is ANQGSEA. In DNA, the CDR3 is TGCAGCGTTGAAGTTGTGGGAGAGACCCAGTACTTC. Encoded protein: CSVEVVGETQYF.

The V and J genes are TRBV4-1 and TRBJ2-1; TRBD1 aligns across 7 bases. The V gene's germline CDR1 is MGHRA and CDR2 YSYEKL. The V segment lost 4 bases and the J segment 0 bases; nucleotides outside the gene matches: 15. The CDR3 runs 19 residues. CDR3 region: CASSPLDRQEVGSYNEQFF. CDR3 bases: TGCGCCAGCAGCCCTTTGGACAGGCAGGAGGTCGGCTCCTACAATGAGCAGTTCTTC.

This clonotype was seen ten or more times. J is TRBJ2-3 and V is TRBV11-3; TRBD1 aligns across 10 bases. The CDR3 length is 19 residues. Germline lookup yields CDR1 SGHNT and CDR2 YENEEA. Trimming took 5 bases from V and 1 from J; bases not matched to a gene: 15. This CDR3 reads CASSLRDRGDPWRTDTQYF. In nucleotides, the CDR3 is TGTGCCAGCAGCCTCCGGGACAGGGGAGACCCGTGGCGCACAGATACGCAGTATTTT.

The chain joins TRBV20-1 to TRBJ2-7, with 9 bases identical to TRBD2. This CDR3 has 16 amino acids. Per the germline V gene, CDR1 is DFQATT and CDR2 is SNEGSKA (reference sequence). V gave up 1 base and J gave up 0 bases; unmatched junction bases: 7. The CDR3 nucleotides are TGCAGTGCTAGAGGGCTTGCGGGAGGGGACTCCTACGAGCAGTACTTC. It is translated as CSARGLAGGDSYEQYF.

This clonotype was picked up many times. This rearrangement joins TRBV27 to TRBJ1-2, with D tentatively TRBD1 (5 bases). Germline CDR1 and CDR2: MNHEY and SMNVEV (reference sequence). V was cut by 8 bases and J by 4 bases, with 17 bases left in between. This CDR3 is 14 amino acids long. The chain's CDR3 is CASRQGAGFYGYTF. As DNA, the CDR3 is TGTGCCAGCCGTCAGGGAGCAGGGTTCTATGGCTACACCTTC.

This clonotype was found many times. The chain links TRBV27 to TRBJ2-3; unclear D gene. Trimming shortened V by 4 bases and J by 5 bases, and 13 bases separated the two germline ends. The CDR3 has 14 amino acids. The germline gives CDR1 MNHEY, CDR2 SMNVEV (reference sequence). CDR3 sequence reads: CASSSVLGGDTQYF. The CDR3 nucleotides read TGTGCCAGCAGTTCCGTACTGGGTGGAGATACGCAGTATTTT.

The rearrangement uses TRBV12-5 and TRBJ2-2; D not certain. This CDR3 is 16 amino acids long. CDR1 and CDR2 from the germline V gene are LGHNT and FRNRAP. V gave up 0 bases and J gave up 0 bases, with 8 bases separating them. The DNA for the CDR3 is TGTGCTAGTGGTTTGGTTGTAACACCGAACACCGGGGAGCTGTTTTTT. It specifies CASGLVVTPNTGELFF.

This CDR3 is CATSRDRTGFDTGELFF. CDR3 nucleotides: TGTGCCACCAGCAGAGATCGAACGGGTTTTGACACCGGGGAGCTGTTTTTT. This chain joins TRBV15 and TRBJ2-2; D not certain. V was clipped by 0 bases and J by 3 bases, with 14 bases between them. The germline CDR1 and CDR2 sequences are LNHNV and YYDKDF (reference sequence). CDR3 length: 17 residues.

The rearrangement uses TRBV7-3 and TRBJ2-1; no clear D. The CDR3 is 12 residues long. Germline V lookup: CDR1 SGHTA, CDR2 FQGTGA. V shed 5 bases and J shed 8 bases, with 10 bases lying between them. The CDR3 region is CASSPVGHEQFF. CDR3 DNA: TGTGCCAGCAGCCCAGTTGGCCATGAGCAGTTCTTC.

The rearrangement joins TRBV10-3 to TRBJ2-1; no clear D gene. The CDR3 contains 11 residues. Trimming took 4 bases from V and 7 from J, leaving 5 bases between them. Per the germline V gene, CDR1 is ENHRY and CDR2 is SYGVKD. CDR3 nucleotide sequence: TGTGCCATCAGTGGAGAGAATGAGCAGTTCTTC. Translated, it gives CAISGENEQFF.

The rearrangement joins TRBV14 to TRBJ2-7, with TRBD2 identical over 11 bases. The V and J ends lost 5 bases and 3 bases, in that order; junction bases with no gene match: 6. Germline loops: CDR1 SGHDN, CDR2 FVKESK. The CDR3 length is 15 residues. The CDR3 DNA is TGTGCCAGCAGCTTCGGACTAGCGGGTTACTACGAGCAGTACTTC. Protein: CASSFGLAGYYEQYF.

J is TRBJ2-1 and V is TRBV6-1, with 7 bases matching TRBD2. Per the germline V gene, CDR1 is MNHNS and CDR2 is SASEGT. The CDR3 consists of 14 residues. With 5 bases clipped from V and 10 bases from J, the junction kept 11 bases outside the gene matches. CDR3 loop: CASSPWGGIGEQFF. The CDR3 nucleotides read TGTGCCAGCAGTCCCTGGGGGGGGATAGGGGAGCAGTTCTTC.

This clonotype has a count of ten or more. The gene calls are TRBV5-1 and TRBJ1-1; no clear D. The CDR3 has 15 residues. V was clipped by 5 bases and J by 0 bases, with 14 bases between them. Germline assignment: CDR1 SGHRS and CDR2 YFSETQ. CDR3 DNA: TGCGCCAGCAGGGGATCGGGAGTTTTGAACACTGAAGCTTTCTTT. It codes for CASRGSGVLNTEAFF.

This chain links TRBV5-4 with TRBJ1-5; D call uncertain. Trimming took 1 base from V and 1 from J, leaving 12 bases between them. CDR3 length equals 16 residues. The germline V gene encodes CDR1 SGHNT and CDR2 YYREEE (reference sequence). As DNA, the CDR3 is TGTGCCAGCAGCTTGAGGTTGCACGGAAGCAATCAGCCCCAGCATTTT. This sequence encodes CASSLRLHGSNQPQHF.

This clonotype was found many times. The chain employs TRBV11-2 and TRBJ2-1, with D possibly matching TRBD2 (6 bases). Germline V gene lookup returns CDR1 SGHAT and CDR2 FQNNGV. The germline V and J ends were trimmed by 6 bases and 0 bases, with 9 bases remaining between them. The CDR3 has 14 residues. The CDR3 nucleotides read TGTGCCAGCAGAAGAGCGGGCTCCTACAATGAGCAGTTCTTC. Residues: CASRRAGSYNEQFF.

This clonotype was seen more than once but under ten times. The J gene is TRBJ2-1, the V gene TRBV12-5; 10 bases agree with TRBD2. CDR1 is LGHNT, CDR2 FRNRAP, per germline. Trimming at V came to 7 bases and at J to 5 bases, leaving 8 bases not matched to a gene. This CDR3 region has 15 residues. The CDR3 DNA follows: TGTGCTAGTGATCGCCTAGCGGGAGCCCACAATGAGCAGTTCTTC. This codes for CASDRLAGAHNEQFF.

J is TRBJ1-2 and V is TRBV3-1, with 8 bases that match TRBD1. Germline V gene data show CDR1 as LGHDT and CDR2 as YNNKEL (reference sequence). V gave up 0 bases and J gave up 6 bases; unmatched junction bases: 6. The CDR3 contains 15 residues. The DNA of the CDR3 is TGTGCCAGCAGCCAAGAATTCGGACAGGGAAATGGCTACACCTTC. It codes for CASSQEFGQGNGYTF.